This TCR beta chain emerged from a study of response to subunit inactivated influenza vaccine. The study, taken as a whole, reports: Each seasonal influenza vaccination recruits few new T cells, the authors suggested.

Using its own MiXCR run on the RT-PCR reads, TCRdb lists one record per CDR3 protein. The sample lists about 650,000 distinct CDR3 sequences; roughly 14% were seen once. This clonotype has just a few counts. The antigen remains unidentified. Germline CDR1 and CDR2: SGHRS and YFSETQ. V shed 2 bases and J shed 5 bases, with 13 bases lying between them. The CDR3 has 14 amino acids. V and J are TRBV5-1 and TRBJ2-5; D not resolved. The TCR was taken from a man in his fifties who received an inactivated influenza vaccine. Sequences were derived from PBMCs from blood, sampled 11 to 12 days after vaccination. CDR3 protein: CASSFGWQSETQYF. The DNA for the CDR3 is TGCGCCAGCAGCTTCGGATGGCAGAGCGAGACCCAGTACTTC.